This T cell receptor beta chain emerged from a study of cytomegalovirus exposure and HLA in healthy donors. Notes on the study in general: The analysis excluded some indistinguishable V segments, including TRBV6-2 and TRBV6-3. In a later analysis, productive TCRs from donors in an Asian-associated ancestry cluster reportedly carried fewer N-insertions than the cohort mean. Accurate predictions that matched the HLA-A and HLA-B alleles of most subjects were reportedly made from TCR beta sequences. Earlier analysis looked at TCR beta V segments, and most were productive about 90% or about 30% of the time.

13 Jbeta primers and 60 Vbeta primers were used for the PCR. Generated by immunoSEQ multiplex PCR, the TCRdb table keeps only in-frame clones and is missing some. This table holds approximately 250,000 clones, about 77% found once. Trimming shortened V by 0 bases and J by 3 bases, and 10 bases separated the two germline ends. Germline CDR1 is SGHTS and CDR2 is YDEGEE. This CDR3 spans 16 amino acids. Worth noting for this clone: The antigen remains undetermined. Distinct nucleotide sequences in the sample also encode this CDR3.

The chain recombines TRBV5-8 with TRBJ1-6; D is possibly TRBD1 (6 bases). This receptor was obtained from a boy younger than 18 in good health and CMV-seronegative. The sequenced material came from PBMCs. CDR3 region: CASSLGGTNYNSPLHF. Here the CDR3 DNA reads TGTGCCAGCAGCTTGGGGGGGACAAACTATAATTCACCCCTCCACTTT.